This entry lists 28 T cell receptor beta chains sequenced from one sample in a study of shared clonotypes between healthy human individuals. Sequencing used immunoSEQ multiplex PCR; TCRdb keeps in-frame clones, though not all of them. Of a few hundred thousand clones in the sample, approximately 65% were seen once. Sequencing was carried out using memory CD4+ T cells sorted from blood. Subset given: CD45RA-negative fraction. These receptors all stem from a man under 40 in good health.

This clone was counted a few times. The chain has TRBV6-1 and TRBJ2-1; TRBD2 matches 7 bases. CDR3 size: 15 residues. After removal of 0 bases from V and 4 bases from J, the junction contained 3 bases not matched to a gene. Germline V gene lookup returns CDR1 MNHNS and CDR2 SASEGT. In nucleotides, the CDR3 is TGTGCCAGCAGTGAAGCGGTAGCGGGTTACAATGAGCAGTTCTTC. It yields the protein CASSEAVAGYNEQFF.

In regard to this clone: One end of the junction does not line up with germline, which may come from a read error. This chain joins TRBV30 and TRBJ2-2; 9 bases are shared with TRBD1. The CDR3 is made up of 13 amino acids. Germline CDR1 is GTSNPN and CDR2 is SVGIG (reference sequence). The CDR3 is CAWKGTGNGELFF. The CDR3 DNA sequence: TGTGCATGGAAAGGGACAGGGAACGGGGAGCTGTTTTTT.

In the case of this clone: A much more abundant neighbour one base away suggests this may be a read error. The chain recombines TRBV29-1 with TRBJ2-7; 10 nucleotides align to TRBD1. The CDR3 runs to 13 residues. Per the germline V gene, CDR1 is SQVTM and CDR2 is ANQGSEA. This CDR3 reads CSVERDRGYEQCF. CDR3 in DNA: TGCAGCGTTGAACGGGACAGGGGCTACGAGCAGTGCTTC.

This chain links TRBV30 with TRBJ1-5, with 7 bases aligning to TRBD1. V lost 2 bases and J lost 5; bases outside the gene matches: 3. The CDR3 consists of 13 residues. The germline CDR1 and CDR2 sequences are GTSNPN and SVGIG (reference sequence). The CDR3: CAWSRDRDQPQHF. The CDR3 DNA sequence: TGTGCCTGGAGTCGAGACAGGGATCAGCCCCAGCATTTT.

This clone was seen a handful of times. The chain carries TRBV5-5 and TRBJ1-1; no clear D. The CDR3 is 14 amino acids. The V and J ends lost 2 bases and 0 bases respectively, with 8 bases between them. From germline, CDR1 is SGHKS and CDR2 YYEKEE (reference sequence). As DNA, the CDR3 is TGTGCCAGCAGCTTAACAGCTATGAACACTGAAGCTTTCTTT. The encoded protein is CASSLTAMNTEAFF.

The chain recombines TRBV15 with TRBJ1-4, with D possibly matching TRBD1 (5 bases). Germline values: CDR1 LNHNV, CDR2 YYDKDF (reference sequence). The CDR3 is 17 amino acids. The ends were cut back, 1 base at V and 2 bases at J, with 14 bases in the middle. Here the CDR3 DNA reads TGTGCCACCAGCAGAGGGGGGGATTCAAACACTAATGAAAAACTGTTTTTT. Its protein is CATSRGGDSNTNEKLFF.

Details on this clone: Other nucleotide sequences from this sample produce the same CDR3. This chain connects TRBV15 to TRBJ2-5; the D gene is possibly TRBD1 (5 bases). The CDR3 spans 13 residues. V was pared by 3 bases and J by 4 bases, with 9 bases between. Per germline, CDR1 LNHNV and CDR2 YYDKDF (reference sequence). The CDR3 DNA sequence: TGTGCCACCAGCAGGGGGCTGGCAGAGACCCAGTACTTC. Translating gives CATSRGLAETQYF. Combining the CDR3 with reference TRBV15 and TRBJ2-5 gives the whole variable domain DAMVIQNPRYQVTQFGKPVTLSCSQTLNHNVMYWYQQKSSQAPKLLFHYYDKDFNNEADTPDNFQSRRPNTSFCFLDIRSPGLGDTAMYLCATSRGLAETQYFGPGTRLLVL.

J is TRBJ1-1 and V is TRBV4-1, with D hard to call. CDR3 length: 15 residues. Germline lookup yields CDR1 MGHRA and CDR2 YSYEKL. Trimming stripped 2 bases from V and 5 bases from J, with 15 bases between. CDR3 in amino acids: CASSQYMASRTEAFF. The CDR3, as DNA: TGCGCCAGCAGCCAATACATGGCTTCACGTACTGAAGCTTTCTTT.

The rearrangement uses TRBV11-2 and TRBJ2-5; weak D call: TRBD2 (6 bases). The germline gives CDR1 SGHAT, CDR2 FQNNGV. Trimming pared 1 base from V and 3 bases from J, leaving 9 bases between. The CDR3 totals 14 residues. CDR3 in amino acids: CASSLVAAEETQYF. CDR3 sequence (DNA): TGTGCCAGCAGCTTAGTAGCGGCCGAAGAGACCCAGTACTTC.

This chain joins TRBV7-8 and TRBJ2-7; 14 bases fit TRBD2. Germline values: CDR1 SGHVS, CDR2 FQNEAQ. This CDR3 comprises 16 residues. Trimming took 5 bases from V and 5 from J; bases not matched to a gene: 8. In DNA form, the CDR3 reads TGTGCCAGCAGCCGGGGACTAGCGGGAGTATCGGACGAGCAGTACTTC. It codes for CASSRGLAGVSDEQYF.

V and J are TRBV11-2 and TRBJ2-5; maybe TRBD1 (6 bases). V lost 1 base, J lost 2 bases, and 23 bases lay in between. This CDR3 has 19 amino acids. Germline CDR1 and CDR2: SGHAT and FQNNGV. The CDR3 loop reads CASSLAAGRGFGVQETQYF. In DNA form, the CDR3 reads TGTGCCAGCAGCTTAGCGGCTGGAAGGGGGTTCGGGGTTCAAGAGACCCAGTACTTC.

This clone has only a few counts. J is TRBJ2-4 and V is TRBV6-4; 10 nucleotides match TRBD1. The ends lost 2 bases at V and 8 bases at J; junction bases unmatched: 9. Looked up from germline, CDR1 is MRHNA and CDR2 is SNTAGT. The length of the CDR3 is 16 residues. DNA of the CDR3: TGTGCCAGCAGTGACCAGACAGGGGGCTCTGTAGACATTCAGTACTTC. This encodes CASSDQTGGSVDIQYF.

This rearrangement joins TRBV30 to TRBJ1-4, with D hard to call. The V gene's germline CDR1 is GTSNPN and CDR2 SVGIG (reference sequence). Trimming took 1 base from V and 7 from J, leaving 13 bases between them. CDR3 length: 14 amino acids. The CDR3 sequence is CAWSERVSGEKLFF. The CDR3 DNA reads as TGTGCCTGGAGTGAAAGGGTGTCGGGTGAAAAACTGTTTTTT.

The chain combines TRBV7-2 with TRBJ2-2, with 9 bases lining up with TRBD2. J gave up 1 base and V 8 bases, and 5 bases lay outside the gene matches. The CDR3 has 15 residues. Germline CDR1 and CDR2: SGHTA and FQGNSA. The CDR3 is CASGGLAWNTGELFF. The CDR3 bases are TGTGCCAGCGGAGGACTAGCGTGGAACACCGGGGAGCTGTTTTTT.

The CDR3 loop reads CASSHWKNTEAFF. Here the CDR3 DNA reads TGCGCCAGCAGTCATTGGAAGAACACTGAAGCTTTCTTT. This chain joins TRBV23-1 and TRBJ1-1; D call uncertain. TRBV23-1 is sorted into the ORF group, with uncertain function. The CDR3 is made up of 13 amino acids. With 3 bases removed from V and 1 base from J, the gap between germline ends came to 6 bases.

The chain carries TRBV2 and TRBJ2-5; 9 nucleotides match TRBD1. CDR1 SNHLY and CDR2 FYNNEI come from the germline V gene. The CDR3 length is 13 residues. Losses at the gene ends were 6 bases for V and 8 bases for J; bases not matched to a gene: 7. The CDR3 protein is CASRYRGLDTQYF. The CDR3 nucleotides read TGTGCCAGCAGATACAGGGGGCTGGATACCCAGTACTTC.

CDR3 nucleotides: TGTGCCAGCAGCCGTACAAAAGAGACCCAGTACTTC. Residues: CASSRTKETQYF. This rearrangement joins TRBV7-2 to TRBJ2-5, with no clear D. The germline V gene encodes CDR1 SGHTA and CDR2 FQGNSA. V was pared by 5 bases and J by 3 bases, with 7 bases between. This CDR3 is built from 12 residues. The full variable domain, with the rest looked up from reference TRBV7-2 and TRBJ2-5, is GAGVSQSPSNKVTEKGKDVELRCDPISGHTALYWYRQSLGQGLEFLIYFQGNSAPDKSGLPSDRFSAERTGGSVSTLTIQRTQQEDSAVYLCASSRTKETQYFGPGTRLLVL.

In this sample, this clone turned up a few times. This sequence joins TRBV6-1 and TRBJ2-7; D might be TRBD1 or TRBD2, each matching 5 bases. Germline CDR1 reads MNHNS; CDR2 reads SASEGT. CDR3 size: 14 residues. Trimming removed 7 bases from V and 3 bases from J, with 16 bases in between. This chain's CDR3 is CASTPLEGYYEQYF. CDR3 nucleotide sequence: TGTGCCAGCACGCCCCTCGAGGGGTACTACGAGCAGTACTTC.

CDR3 sequence (DNA): TGTGCCAGCTCACTCGAGATTATGGGGGCGTCGGGAAACACCATATATTTT. Translation: CASSLEIMGASGNTIYF. The chain employs TRBV18 and TRBJ1-3, with a weak D call TRBD1 (6 bases). The CDR3 has 17 amino acids. V gave up 4 bases and J gave up 4 bases, with 20 bases separating them. From germline, CDR1 is KGHSH and CDR2 LQKENI.

This clone appeared a few times. The chain uses TRBV27 and TRBJ2-1; maybe TRBD2 (5 bases). This CDR3 is 13 amino acids long. V was cut by 6 bases and J by 10 bases, with 16 bases left in between. In germline, CDR1 is MNHEY, CDR2 SMNVEV (reference sequence). The CDR3 DNA sequence: TGTGCCAGCAGACTCGGCGGTGGGGAGGAGCAGTTCTTC. It codes for CASRLGGGEEQFF.

This chain links TRBV7-2 with TRBJ2-1; D assignment may be TRBD1 or TRBD2 (6 bases each). The CDR3 consists of 15 residues. Germline V gene sequence: CDR1 SGHTA, CDR2 FQGNSA. V lost 5 bases and J lost 4, with 15 bases in between. In DNA form, the CDR3 reads TGTGCCAGCAGCCTATCGCAGGGGACTTACAATGAGCAGTTCTTC. Protein product: CASSLSQGTYNEQFF.

The V call is TRBV28, the J call TRBJ2-3; D is unresolved. Trimming left V 3 bases short and J 0 bases short, with 10 bases between. CDR1 and CDR2 (germline): MDHEN, SYDVKM. CDR3 length: 15 amino acids. CDR3 sequence: CASSFLGGSTDTQYF. The CDR3 DNA follows: TGTGCCAGCAGTTTTCTTGGCGGAAGCACAGATACGCAGTATTTT. Together with reference TRBV28 and TRBJ2-3, the CDR3 gives the full variable domain: DVKVTQSSRYLVKRTGEKVFLECVQDMDHENMFWYRQDPGLGLRLIYFSYDVKMKEKGDIPEGYSVSREKKERFSLILESASTNQTSMYLCASSFLGGSTDTQYFGPGTRLTVL.

This chain uses TRBV11-3 with TRBJ2-3; no firm D call. From germline, CDR1 is SGHNT and CDR2 YENEEA. CDR3 length: 16 residues. The ends were cut back, 1 base at V and 1 base at J, with 12 bases in the middle. The CDR3 reads CASSLGDWLRTDTQYF. The DNA of the CDR3 is TGTGCCAGCAGCTTAGGAGACTGGCTCCGCACAGATACGCAGTATTTT. The full variable domain, its missing parts supplied by reference TRBV11-3 and TRBJ2-3, is EAGVVQSPRYKIIEKKQPVAFWCNPISGHNTLYWYLQNLGQGPELLIRYENEEAVDDSQLPKDRFSAERLKGVDSTLKIQPAELGDSAVYLCASSLGDWLRTDTQYFGPGTRLTVL.

This clone was detected a few times. The genes are TRBV2 and TRBJ2-1; no reliable D call. CDR1 is SNHLY and CDR2 is FYNNEI in the germline V gene. V was cut by 7 bases and J by 7 bases, with 5 bases left in between. The CDR3 is 10 amino acids. CDR3 DNA sequence: TGTGCCAGCACGTTTAATGAGCAGTTCTTC. It translates to CASTFNEQFF.

The chain uses TRBV9 and TRBJ1-2, with D possibly being TRBD1 (6 bases). CDR1 and CDR2 (germline): SGDLS, YYNGEE. This CDR3 comprises 14 residues. The ends were cut back, 5 bases at V and 8 bases at J, with 19 bases in the middle. The CDR3 loop reads CASSDGAGARGYTF. The CDR3 region has the DNA TGTGCCAGCAGTGACGGGGCGGGGGCGAGGGGCTACACCTTC.

The rearrangement joins TRBV9 to TRBJ2-1; D may be TRBD2 (5 bases). Germline CDR1 reads SGDLS; CDR2 reads YYNGEE. This CDR3 comprises 16 residues. V was shortened by 4 bases and J by 0 bases, with 14 bases between the two germline ends. CDR3 DNA: TGTGCCAGCAGCCCCGGGGTAGCGAGCTCCTACAATGAGCAGTTCTTC. As protein: CASSPGVASSYNEQFF.

This clone came up a few times. The gene calls are TRBV25-1 and TRBJ2-7; the match to TRBD2 covers 10 bases. The J segment lost 0 bases and the V segment lost 2 bases, leaving 1 base of the junction unmatched. This CDR3 spans 15 amino acids. Germline CDR1 and CDR2: MGHDK and SYGVNS. The CDR3 is CASSETSGVSYEQYF. The CDR3, as DNA: TGTGCCAGCAGTGAAACTAGCGGGGTCTCCTACGAGCAGTACTTC.

The gene calls are TRBV27 and TRBJ2-2; tentative D call: TRBD2 (6 bases). The germline V and J ends were trimmed by 3 bases and 0 bases, with 11 bases remaining between them. The CDR3 sequence is 16 residues long. Germline-derived CDR1 and CDR2 are MNHEY and SMNVEV (reference sequence). This chain's CDR3 is CASSFRWEANTGELFF. The DNA of the CDR3 is TGTGCCAGCAGTTTTAGGTGGGAGGCGAACACCGGGGAGCTGTTTTTT.